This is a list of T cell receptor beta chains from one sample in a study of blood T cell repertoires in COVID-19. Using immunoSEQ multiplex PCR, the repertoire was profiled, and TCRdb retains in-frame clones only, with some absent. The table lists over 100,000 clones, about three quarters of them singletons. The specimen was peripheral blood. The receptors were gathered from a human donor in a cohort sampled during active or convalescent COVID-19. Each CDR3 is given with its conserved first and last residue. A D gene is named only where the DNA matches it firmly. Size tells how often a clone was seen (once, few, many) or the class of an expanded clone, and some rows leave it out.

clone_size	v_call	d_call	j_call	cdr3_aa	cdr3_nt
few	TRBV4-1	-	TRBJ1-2	CASSQDFRETYGYTF	TGCGCCAGCAGCCAAGATTTCCGGGAGACCTATGGCTACACCTTC
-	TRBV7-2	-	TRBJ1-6	CASSLALGPLHF	TGTGCCAGCAGCTTAGCCCTCGGTCCCCTCCACTTT
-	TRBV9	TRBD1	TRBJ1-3	CASSVAIPGQASGNTIYF	TGTGCCAGCAGCGTAGCTATCCCGGGACAGGCCTCTGGAAACACCATATATTTT
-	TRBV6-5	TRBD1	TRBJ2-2	CASRQGNANTGELFF	TGTGCCAGCAGACAGGGGAACGCGAACACCGGGGAGCTGTTTTTT
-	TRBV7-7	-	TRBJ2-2	CASSLSGVDTGELFF	TGTGCCAGCAGCTTATCGGGGGTGGACACCGGGGAGCTGTTTTTT
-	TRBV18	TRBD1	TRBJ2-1	CASSPYTGTDYNEQFF	TGTGCCAGCTCACCATATACCGGGACAGACTACAATGAGCAGTTCTTC
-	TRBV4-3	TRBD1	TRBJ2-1	CASSQADRVNEQFF	TGCGCCAGCAGCCAAGCGGACAGGGTTAATGAGCAGTTCTTC
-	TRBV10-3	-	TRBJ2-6	CAISVAGANVLTF	TGTGCCATCAGTGTAGCCGGGGCCAACGTCCTGACTTTC
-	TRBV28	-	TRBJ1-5	CASSLYGVNQPQHF	TGTGCCAGCAGTTTATACGGGGTGAATCAGCCCCAGCATTTT
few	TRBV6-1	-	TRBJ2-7	CASSEHLGGNSYEQYF	TGTGCCAGCAGTGAACATTTGGGGGGAAACTCCTACGAGCAGTACTTC
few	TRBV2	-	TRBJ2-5	CASSAGQRYQETQYF	TGTGCCAGCAGCGCCGGACAGCGGTACCAAGAGACCCAGTACTTC
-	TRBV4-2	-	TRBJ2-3	CASSQGWGGGFGDTQYF	TGTGCCAGCAGCCAAGGGTGGGGAGGGGGTTTCGGGGATACGCAGTATTTT
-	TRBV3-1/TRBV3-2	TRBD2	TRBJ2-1	CARLTSGRALYNEQFF	TGTGCCAGATTGACTAGCGGGAGGGCCTTATACAATGAGCAGTTCTTC
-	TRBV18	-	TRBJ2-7	CASSNQGSYEQYF	TGTGCCAGCTCAAATCAGGGTTCCTACGAGCAGTACTTC
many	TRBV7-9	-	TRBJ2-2	CASRWAPRGGELFF	TGTGCCAGCAGATGGGCTCCTCGGGGCGGGGAGCTGTTTTTT